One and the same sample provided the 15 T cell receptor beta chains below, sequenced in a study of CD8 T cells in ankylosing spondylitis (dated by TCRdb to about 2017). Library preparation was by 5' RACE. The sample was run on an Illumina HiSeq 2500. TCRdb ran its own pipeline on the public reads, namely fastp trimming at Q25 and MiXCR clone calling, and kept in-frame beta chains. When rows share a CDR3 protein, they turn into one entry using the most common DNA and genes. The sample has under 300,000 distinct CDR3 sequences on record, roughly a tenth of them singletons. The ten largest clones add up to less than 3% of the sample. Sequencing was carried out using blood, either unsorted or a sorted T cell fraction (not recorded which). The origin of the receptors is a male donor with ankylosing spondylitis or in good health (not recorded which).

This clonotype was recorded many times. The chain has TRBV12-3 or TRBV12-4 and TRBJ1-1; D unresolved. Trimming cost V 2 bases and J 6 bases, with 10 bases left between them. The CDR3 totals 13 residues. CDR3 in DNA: TGTGCCAGCAGTTTAAAGCAGTGGGCTGAAGCTTTCTTT. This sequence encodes CASSLKQWAEAFF.

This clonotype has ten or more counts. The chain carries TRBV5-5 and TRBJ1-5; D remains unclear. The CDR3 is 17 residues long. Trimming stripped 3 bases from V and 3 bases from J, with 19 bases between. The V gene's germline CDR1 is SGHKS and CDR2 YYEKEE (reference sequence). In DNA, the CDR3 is TGTGCCAGCAGCTCGACGACGTTGTCTTCTCTCAATCAGCCCCAGCATTTT. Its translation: CASSSTTLSSLNQPQHF.

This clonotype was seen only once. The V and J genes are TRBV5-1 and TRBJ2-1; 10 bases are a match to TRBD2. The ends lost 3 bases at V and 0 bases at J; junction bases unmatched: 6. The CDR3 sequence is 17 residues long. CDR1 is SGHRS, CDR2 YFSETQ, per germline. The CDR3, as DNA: TGCGCCAGCAGCTCTGGACTAGCGGAAAGCTCCTACAATGAGCAGTTCTTC. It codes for CASSSGLAESSYNEQFF.

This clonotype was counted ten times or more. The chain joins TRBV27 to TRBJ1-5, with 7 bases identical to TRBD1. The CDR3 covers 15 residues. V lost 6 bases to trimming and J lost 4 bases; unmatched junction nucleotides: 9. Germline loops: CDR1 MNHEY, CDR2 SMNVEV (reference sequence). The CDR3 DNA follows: TGTGCCAGCAGACCGGGACAGATTAGGAATCAGCCCCAGCATTTT. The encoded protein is CASRPGQIRNQPQHF.

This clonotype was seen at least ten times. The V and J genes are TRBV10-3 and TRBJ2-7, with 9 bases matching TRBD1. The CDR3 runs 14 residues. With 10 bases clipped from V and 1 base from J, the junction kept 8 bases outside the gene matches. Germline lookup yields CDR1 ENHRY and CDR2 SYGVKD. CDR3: CATVQDRGSYEQYF. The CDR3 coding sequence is TGTGCCACCGTTCAGGACAGGGGTTCCTACGAGCAGTACTTC.

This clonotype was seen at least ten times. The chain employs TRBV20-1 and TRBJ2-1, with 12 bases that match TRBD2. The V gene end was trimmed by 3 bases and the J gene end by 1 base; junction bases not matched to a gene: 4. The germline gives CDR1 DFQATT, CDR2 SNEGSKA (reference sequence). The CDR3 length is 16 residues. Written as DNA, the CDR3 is TGCAGTGCTAGGCCTAGCGGGAGGGGGTCCTACAATGAGCAGTTCTTC. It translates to CSARPSGRGSYNEQFF.

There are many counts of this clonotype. CDR3: CATLPYGQGSDNEQFF. In DNA, the CDR3 is TGTGCCACTTTGCCCTACGGACAGGGTAGCGACAATGAGCAGTTCTTC. This rearrangement joins TRBV6-1 to TRBJ2-1; 8 nucleotides match TRBD1. CDR3 length equals 16 residues. The germline V gene has CDR1 MNHNS and CDR2 SASEGT. Unmatched junction bases numbered 16, after V lost 10 bases and J lost 5 bases.

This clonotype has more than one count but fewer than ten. CDR3 sequence: CASSLVTATYEQYF. CDR3 DNA sequence: TGTGCCAGCAGCTTGGTAACAGCAACCTACGAGCAGTACTTC. The chain employs TRBV5-6 and TRBJ2-7; D is uncertain. Germline V CDR1 and CDR2: SGHDT, YYEEEE. V was pared by 0 bases and J by 2 bases, with 9 bases between. CDR3 length equals 14 residues. Complete variable domain (other parts from reference TRBV5-6 and TRBJ2-7): DAGVTQSPTHLIKTRGQQVTLRCSPKSGHDTVSWYQQALGQGPQFIFQYYEEEERQRGNFPDRFSGHQFPNYSSELNVNALLLGDSALYLCASSLVTATYEQYFGPGTRLTVT.

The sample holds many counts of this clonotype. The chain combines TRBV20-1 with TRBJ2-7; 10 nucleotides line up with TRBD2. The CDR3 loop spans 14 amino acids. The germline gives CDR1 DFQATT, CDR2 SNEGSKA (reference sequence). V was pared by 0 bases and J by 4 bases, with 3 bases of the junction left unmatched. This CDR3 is CSARDPSGRYEQYF. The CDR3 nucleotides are TGCAGTGCTAGAGATCCTAGCGGGAGATACGAGCAGTACTTC.

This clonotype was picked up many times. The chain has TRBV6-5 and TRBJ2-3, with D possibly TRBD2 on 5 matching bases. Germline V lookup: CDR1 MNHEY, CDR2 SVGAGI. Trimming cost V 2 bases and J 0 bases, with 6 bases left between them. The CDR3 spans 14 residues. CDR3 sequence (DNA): TGTGCCAGCAGTTACAAGCGGAGCACAGATACGCAGTATTTT. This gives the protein CASSYKRSTDTQYF.

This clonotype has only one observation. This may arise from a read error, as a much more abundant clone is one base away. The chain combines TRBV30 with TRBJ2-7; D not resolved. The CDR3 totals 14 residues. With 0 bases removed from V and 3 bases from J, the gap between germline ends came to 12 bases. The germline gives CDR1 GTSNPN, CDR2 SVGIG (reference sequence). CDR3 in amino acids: CAWSVGRAHYEQYF. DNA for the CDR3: TGTGCCTGGAGTGTGGGTCGGGCCCACTACGAGCAGTACTTC. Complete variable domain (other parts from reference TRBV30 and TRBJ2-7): SQTIHQWPATLVQPVGSPLSLECTVEGTSNPNLYWYRQAAGRGLQLLFYSVGIGQISSEVPQNLSASRPQDRQFILSSKKLLLSDSGFYLCAWSVGRAHYEQYFGPGTRLTVT.

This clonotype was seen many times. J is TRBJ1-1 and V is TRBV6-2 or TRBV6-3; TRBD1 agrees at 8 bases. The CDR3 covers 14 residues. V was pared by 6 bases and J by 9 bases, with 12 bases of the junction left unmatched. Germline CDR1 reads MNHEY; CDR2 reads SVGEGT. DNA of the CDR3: TGTGCCAGCAGGGATAGGACAGGGCGAGATCAAGCTTTCTTT. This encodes CASRDRTGRDQAFF.

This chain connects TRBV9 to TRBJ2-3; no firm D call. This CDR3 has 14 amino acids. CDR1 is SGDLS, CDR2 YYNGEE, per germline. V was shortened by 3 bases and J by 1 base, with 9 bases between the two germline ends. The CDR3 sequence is CASSAGSRTDTQYF. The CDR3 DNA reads TGTGCCAGCAGCGCCGGGTCCCGCACAGATACGCAGTATTTT.

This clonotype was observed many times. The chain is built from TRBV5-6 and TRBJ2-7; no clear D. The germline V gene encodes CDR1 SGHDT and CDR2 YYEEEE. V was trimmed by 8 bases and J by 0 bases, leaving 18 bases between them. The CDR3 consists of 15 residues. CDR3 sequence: CASLSSHLSSYEQYF. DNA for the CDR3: TGTGCCAGTCTCTCCAGCCACCTAAGCTCCTACGAGCAGTACTTC.

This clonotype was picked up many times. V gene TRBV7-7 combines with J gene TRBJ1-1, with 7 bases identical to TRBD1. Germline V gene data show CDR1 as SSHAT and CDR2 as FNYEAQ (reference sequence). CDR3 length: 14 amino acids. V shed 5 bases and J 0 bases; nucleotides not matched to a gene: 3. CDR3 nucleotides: TGTGCCAGCAGCCCAGGGGGGGTGAACACTGAAGCTTTCTTT. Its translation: CASSPGGVNTEAFF.